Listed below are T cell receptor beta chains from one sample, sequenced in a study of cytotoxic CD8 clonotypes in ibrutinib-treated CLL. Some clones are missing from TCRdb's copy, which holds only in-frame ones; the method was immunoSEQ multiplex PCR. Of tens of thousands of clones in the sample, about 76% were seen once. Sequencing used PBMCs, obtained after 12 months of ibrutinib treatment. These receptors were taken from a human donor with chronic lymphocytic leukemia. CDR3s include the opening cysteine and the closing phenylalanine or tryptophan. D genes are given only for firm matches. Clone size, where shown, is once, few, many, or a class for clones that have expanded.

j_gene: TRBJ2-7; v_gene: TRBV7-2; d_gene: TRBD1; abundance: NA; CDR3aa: CASSWDSNEQYF; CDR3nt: TGTGCCAGCAGCTGGGACAGCAACGAGCAGTACTTC
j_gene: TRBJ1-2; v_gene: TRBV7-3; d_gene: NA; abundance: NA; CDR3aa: CASSLRRGDGGYTF; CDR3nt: TGTGCCAGCAGCTTACGGAGGGGTGACGGTGGCTACACCTTC
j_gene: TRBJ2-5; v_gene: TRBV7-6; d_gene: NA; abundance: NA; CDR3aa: CASSLAQAQETQYF; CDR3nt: TGTGCCAGCAGCTTAGCCCAGGCCCAAGAGACCCAGTACTTC
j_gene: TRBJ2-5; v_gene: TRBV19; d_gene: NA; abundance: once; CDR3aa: CASRGGSWQETQYF; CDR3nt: TGTGCCAGTAGGGGTGGGTCGTGGCAAGAGACCCAGTACTTC
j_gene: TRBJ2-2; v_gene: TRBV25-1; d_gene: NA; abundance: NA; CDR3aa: CASSGGVTGELFF; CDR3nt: TGTGCCAGCAGTGGGGGGGTGACCGGGGAGCTGTTTTTT
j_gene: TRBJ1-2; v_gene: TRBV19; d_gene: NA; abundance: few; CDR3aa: CASSTAGLYGYTF; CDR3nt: TGTGCCAGTAGTACTGCAGGGCTCTATGGCTACACCTTC
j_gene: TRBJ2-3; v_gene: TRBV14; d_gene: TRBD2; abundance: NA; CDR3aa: CASSHPSGRWGDTQYF; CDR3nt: TGTGCCAGCAGCCACCCTAGCGGGAGATGGGGAGATACGCAGTATTTT
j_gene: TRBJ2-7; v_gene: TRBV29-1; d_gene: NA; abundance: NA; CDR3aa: CSVRDPGYEQYF; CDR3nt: TGCAGCGTCCGGGACCCCGGCTACGAGCAGTACTTC
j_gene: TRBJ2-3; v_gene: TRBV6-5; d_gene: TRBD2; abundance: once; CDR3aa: CASSPTRARAGPQYF; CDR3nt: TGTGCCAGCAGCCCTACCCGGGCCAGAGCGGGGCCGCAGTATTTT
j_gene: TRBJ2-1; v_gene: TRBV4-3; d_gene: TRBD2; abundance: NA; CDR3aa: CASSQDPSGGLAYNEQFF; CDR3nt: TGCGCCAGCAGCCAAGACCCTTCGGGGGGACTAGCCTACAATGAGCAGTTCTTC
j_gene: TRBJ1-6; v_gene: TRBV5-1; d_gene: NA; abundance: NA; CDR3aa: CASSLGGRDSPLHF; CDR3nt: TGCGCCAGCAGCTTAGGCGGCCGGGATTCACCCCTCCACTTT
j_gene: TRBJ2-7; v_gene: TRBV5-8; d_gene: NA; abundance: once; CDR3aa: CASSLGRAYEQYF; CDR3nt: TGTGCCAGCAGCTTGGGTAGGGCCTACGAGCAGTACTTC
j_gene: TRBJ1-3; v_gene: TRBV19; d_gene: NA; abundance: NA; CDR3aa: CASSISRRSSGNTIYF; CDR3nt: TGTGCCAGTAGTATCTCGCGCAGAAGCTCTGGAAACACCATATATTTT
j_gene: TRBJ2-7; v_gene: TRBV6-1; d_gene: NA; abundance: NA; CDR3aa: CASSELAAFRF; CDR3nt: TGTGCCAGCAGTGAATTGGCCGCATTTCGCTTC
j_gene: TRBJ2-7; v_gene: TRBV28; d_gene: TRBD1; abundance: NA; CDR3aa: CASRVLQGARDEQYF; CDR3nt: TGTGCCAGCAGGGTCCTCCAGGGGGCTCGGGACGAGCAGTACTTC
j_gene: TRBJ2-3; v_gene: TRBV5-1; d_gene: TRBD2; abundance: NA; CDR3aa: CASSWDSGSADTQYF; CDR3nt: TGCGCCAGCAGCTGGGATAGCGGGAGCGCAGATACGCAGTATTTT
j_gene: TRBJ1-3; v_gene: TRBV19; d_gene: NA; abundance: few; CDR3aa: CASQGLNSGNTIYF; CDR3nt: TGTGCCAGCCAGGGCCTTAACTCTGGAAACACCATATATTTT
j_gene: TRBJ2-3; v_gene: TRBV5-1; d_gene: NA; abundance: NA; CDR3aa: CASSYGTATDTQYF; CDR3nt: TGCGCCAGCAGCTATGGGACGGCCACAGATACGCAGTATTTT
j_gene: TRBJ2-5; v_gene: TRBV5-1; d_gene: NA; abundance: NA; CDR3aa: CASSLAGGGRETQYF; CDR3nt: TGCGCCAGCAGCTTGGCCGGAGGCGGTCGCGAGACCCAGTACTTC
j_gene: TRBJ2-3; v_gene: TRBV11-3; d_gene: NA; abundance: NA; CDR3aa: CASSLEVGGTDTQYF; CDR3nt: TGTGCCAGCAGCTTAGAGGTCGGGGGCACAGATACGCAGTATTTT
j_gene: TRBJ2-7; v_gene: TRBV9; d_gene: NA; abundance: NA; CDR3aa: CASSVGPHYEQYF; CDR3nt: TGTGCCAGCAGCGTCGGGCCCCATTACGAGCAGTACTTC
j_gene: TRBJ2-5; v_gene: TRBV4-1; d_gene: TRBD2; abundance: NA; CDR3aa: CASSQPSGQETQYF; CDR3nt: TGCGCCAGCAGCCAACCTAGCGGTCAAGAGACCCAGTACTTC
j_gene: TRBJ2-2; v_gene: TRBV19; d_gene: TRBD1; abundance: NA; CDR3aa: CASSIPYRGGGELFF; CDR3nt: TGTGCCAGTAGTATACCCTACAGGGGCGGCGGGGAGCTGTTTTTT
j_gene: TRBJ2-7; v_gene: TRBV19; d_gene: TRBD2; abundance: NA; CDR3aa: CASRSLAGGTYEQYF; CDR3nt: TGTGCCAGTAGGTCTCTAGCGGGAGGCACCTACGAGCAGTACTTC
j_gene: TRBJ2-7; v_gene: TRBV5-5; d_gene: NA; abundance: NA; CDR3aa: CASSFPGDYEQYF; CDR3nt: TGTGCCAGCAGCTTCCCGGGGGACTACGAGCAGTACTTC
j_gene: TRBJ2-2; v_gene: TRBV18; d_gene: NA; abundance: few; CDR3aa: CASSPGADGELFF; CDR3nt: TGTGCCAGCTCACCGGGAGCGGACGGGGAGCTGTTTTTT
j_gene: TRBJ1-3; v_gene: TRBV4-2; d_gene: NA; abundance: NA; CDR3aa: CASSQDGRGPSGNTIYF; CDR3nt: TGTGCCAGCAGCCAAGATGGGAGGGGTCCCTCTGGAAACACCATATATTTT
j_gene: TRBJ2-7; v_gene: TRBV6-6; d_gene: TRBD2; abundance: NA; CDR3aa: CASSYSASGGIEQYF; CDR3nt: TGTGCCAGCAGTTACTCGGCTAGCGGGGGGATTGAGCAGTACTTC
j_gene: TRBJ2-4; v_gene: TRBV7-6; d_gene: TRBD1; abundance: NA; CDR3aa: CASSPLGQARGIQYF; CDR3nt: TGTGCCAGCAGCCCCCTGGGACAGGCCAGGGGCATTCAGTACTTC
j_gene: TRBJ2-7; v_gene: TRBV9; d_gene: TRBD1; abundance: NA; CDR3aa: CASSAQPGQGSEQYF; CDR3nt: TGTGCCAGCAGCGCCCAACCGGGACAGGGGTCTGAGCAGTACTTC
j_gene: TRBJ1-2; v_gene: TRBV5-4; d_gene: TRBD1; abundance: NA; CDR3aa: CASSHGQGLYGYTF; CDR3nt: TGTGCCAGCAGCCACGGACAGGGCCTATATGGCTACACCTTC
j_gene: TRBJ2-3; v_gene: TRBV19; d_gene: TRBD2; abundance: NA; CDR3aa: CASSRSSGASTDTQYF; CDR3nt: TGTGCCAGTAGTCGGTCTAGCGGGGCGAGCACAGATACGCAGTATTTT
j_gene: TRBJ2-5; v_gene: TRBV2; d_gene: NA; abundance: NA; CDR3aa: CASSLQGETQYF; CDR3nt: TGTGCCAGCAGTCTTCAGGGGGAGACCCAGTACTTC
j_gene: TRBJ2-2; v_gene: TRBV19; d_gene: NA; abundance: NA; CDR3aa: CASSRATGELFF; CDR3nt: TGTGCCAGTAGTAGGGCCACCGGGGAGCTGTTTTTT
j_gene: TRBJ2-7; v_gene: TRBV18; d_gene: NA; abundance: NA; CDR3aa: CASSPPGSAGGEQYF; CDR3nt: TGTGCCAGCTCACCCCCGGGTAGCGCAGGAGGGGAGCAGTACTTC
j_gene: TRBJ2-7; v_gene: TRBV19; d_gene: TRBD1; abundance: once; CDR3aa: CASSIGDRGSYEQYF; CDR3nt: TGTGCCAGTAGTATCGGAGACAGGGGATCCTACGAGCAGTACTTC
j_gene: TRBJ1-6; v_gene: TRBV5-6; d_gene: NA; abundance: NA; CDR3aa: CASSLPGHGTDSPLHF; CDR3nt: TGTGCCAGCAGCTTACCGGGACACGGGACGGATTCACCCCTCCACTTT
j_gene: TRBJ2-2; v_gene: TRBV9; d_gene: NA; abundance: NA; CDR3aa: CASSEGGGPGELFF; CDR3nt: TGTGCCAGCAGCGAGGGGGGCGGGCCCGGGGAGCTGTTTTTT
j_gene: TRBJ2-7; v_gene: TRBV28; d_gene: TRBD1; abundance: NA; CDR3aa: CASSSRTGVGYEQYF; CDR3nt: TGTGCCAGCAGTTCCCGGACAGGGGTCGGGTACGAGCAGTACTTC
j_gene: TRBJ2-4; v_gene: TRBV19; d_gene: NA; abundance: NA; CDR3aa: CASNVGVAKNIQYF; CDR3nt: TGTGCCAGTAATGTCGGGGTGGCCAAAAACATTCAGTACTTC
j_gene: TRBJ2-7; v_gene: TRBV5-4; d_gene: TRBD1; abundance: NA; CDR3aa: CASSPRTGTYEQYF; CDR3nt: TGTGCCAGCAGCCCCAGGACAGGTACCTACGAGCAGTACTTC
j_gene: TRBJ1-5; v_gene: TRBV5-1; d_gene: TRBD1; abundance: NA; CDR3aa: CASSLGQGVGQPQHF; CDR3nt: TGCGCCAGCAGCCTTGGACAGGGGGTCGGTCAGCCCCAGCATTTT
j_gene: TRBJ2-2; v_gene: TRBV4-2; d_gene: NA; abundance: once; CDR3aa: CASSQDGGPRELFF; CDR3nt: TGTGCCAGCAGCCAAGATGGGGGCCCCCGGGAGCTGTTTTTT
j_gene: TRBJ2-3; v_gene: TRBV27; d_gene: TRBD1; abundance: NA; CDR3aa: CASSFSRGPGTDTQYF; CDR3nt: TGTGCCAGCAGTTTTTCGAGGGGGCCGGGCACAGATACGCAGTATTTT
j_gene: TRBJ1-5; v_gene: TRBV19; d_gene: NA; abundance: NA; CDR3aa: CASSIRDHNQPQHF; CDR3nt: TGTGCCAGTAGTATCCGGGACCACAATCAGCCCCAGCATTTT
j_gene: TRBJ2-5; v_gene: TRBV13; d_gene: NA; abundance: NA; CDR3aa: CASSHTGETQYF; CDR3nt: TGTGCCAGCAGCCACACTGGGGAGACCCAGTACTTC
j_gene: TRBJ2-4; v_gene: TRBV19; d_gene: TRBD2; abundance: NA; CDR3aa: CASRGTSGPRAKNIQYF; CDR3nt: TGTGCCAGTAGGGGGACTAGCGGGCCTAGAGCCAAAAACATTCAGTACTTC
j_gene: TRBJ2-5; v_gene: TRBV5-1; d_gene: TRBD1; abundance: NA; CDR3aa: CASSPRPDREGETQYF; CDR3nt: TGCGCCAGCAGCCCCCGCCCGGACAGGGAAGGAGAGACCCAGTACTTC
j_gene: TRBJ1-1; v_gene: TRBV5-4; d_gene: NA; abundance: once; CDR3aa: CASSLGGATEAFF; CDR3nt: TGTGCCAGCAGCTTAGGGGGGGCCACTGAAGCTTTCTTT